Following are 27 T cell receptor beta chains from one sample sequenced in a study of regulatory T cells in long-lasting Graves disease. Time point here: newly diagnosed GD, antithyroid drugs for less than 3 months. PBMC-extracted RNA yielded the TCR library. In building TCR beta libraries, iRepertoire HTBI primers were used together with Arm-PCR of CDR3 regions. Each CDR3 protein is one row after TCRdb ran MiXCR on the multiplex PCR reads. The sample yields 530,000 or so distinct CDR3 sequences, roughly 14% seen once. This sample also appeared in a second study, on T cells in Graves' hyperthyroidism and ophthalmopathy.

The sample consisted of peripheral blood mononuclear cells (PBMCs), taken at new diagnosis, from a patient treated with antithyroid drugs. These receptors originate from a man younger than 40 with Graves disease.

This clonotype was detected ten times or more. The chain combines TRBV2 with TRBJ2-1; the D gene is possibly TRBD1 (6 bases). Germline CDR1 reads SNHLY; CDR2 reads FYNNEI. With 10 bases removed from V and 0 bases from J, the gap between germline ends came to 13 bases. The CDR3 is 14 amino acids. The CDR3 region is CATPGTPSYNEQFF. DNA for the CDR3: TGTGCCACTCCCGGGACACCCTCCTACAATGAGCAGTTCTTC.

This clonotype appeared many times. This chain links TRBV7-6 with TRBJ2-1; D might be TRBD1 (5 bases). V gave up 2 bases and J gave up 1 base, with 18 bases separating them. The CDR3 has 18 residues. Germline CDR1 reads SGHVS; CDR2 reads FNYEAQ. For the CDR3, the DNA is TGTGCCAGCAGCTTACCGTTGGGTGGGGCAAGGTCCTACAATGAGCAGTTCTTC. Translating it yields CASSLPLGGARSYNEQFF.

Ten or more counts support this clonotype. The chain combines TRBV12-3 or TRBV12-4 with TRBJ1-3; D might be TRBD1 (5 bases). Trimming shortened V by 6 bases and J by 2 bases, and 11 bases separated the two germline ends. The CDR3 length is 14 residues. Written as DNA, the CDR3 is TGTGCCAGCAGCCCTAGGGGACCTGGAAACACCATATATTTT. It translates to CASSPRGPGNTIYF.

A note on this clonotype: This probably arose from a read error, given a far larger clone one base away. The chain links TRBV11-1 to TRBJ2-3; possible D gene TRBD1, 6 bases. This CDR3 has 16 residues. The V end lost 1 base, the J end lost 9 bases, and 20 bases lay between the germline ends. Germline CDR1 and CDR2: SGHAT and FQDESV (reference sequence). CDR3 sequence reads: CASSLDVQGRLATQYF. The CDR3 DNA reads as TGTGCCAGCAGCTTAGATGTGCAGGGGAGACTGGCGACGCAGTATTTT.

This clonotype was seen a handful of times. A read error is possible here, since a much larger clone lies one base away. The final CDR3 position lacks the conserved phenylalanine or tryptophan, pointing to a likely read error. The chain carries TRBV27 and TRBJ1-2, with TRBD1 matching over 7 bases. Germline V gives CDR1 MNHEY, CDR2 SMNVEV (reference sequence). This CDR3 has 14 amino acids. The trim removed 2 bases at V and 5 bases at J, leaving 5 bases unmatched. CDR3 amino acids: CASSLEGGGYGYTL. CDR3 DNA sequence: TGTGCCAGCAGTTTAGAAGGGGGCGGGTATGGCTACACCCTC.

The chain joins TRBV30 to TRBJ2-1, with 7 bases lining up with TRBD2. Losses at the gene ends were 3 bases for V and 1 base for J; bases not matched to a gene: 9. This CDR3 comprises 16 residues. Looked up from germline, CDR1 is GTSNPN and CDR2 is SVGIG (reference sequence). The CDR3 here is CAWSYWGGESYNEQFF. CDR3 in DNA: TGTGCCTGGAGCTACTGGGGAGGGGAATCCTACAATGAGCAGTTCTTC.

V gene TRBV2 combines with J gene TRBJ2-1; 8 nucleotides match TRBD1. Germline trimming cut 7 bases from V and 5 bases from J; bases unmatched to any gene: 10. Germline assignment: CDR1 SNHLY and CDR2 FYNNEI. The CDR3 covers 15 residues. Written as DNA, the CDR3 is TGTGCCAGCATGAGGCCCGGGACAGGAAACAATGAGCAGTTCTTC. Translation: CASMRPGTGNNEQFF.

There are many counts of this clonotype. V and J are TRBV12-3 or TRBV12-4 and TRBJ1-5, with 8 bases that match TRBD1. After removal of 10 bases from V and 2 bases from J, the junction contained 4 bases not matched to a gene. The CDR3 has 13 amino acids. CDR3 amino acids: CATGQGGNQPQHF. CDR3 nucleotides: TGTGCCACTGGACAGGGTGGCAATCAGCCCCAGCATTTT.

This clonotype occurred many times. V is TRBV12-3 or TRBV12-4 and J is TRBJ1-1, with 7 bases fitting TRBD1. This CDR3 comprises 14 residues. V lost 3 bases, J lost 2 bases, and 3 bases stayed unmatched. The CDR3 spells CASSLQGVNTEAFF. In nucleotides, the CDR3 is TGTGCCAGCAGTTTGCAGGGGGTAAACACTGAAGCTTTCTTT.

This clonotype came up many times. The CDR3 nucleotides are TGTGCCAGCGGATCACTAGCGGGCACAGATACGCAGTATTTT. This sequence encodes CASGSLAGTDTQYF. The chain combines TRBV6-1 with TRBJ2-3; 8 positions match TRBD2. The CDR3 is 14 amino acids. The J segment lost 1 base and the V segment lost 8 bases, leaving 5 bases of the junction unmatched. CDR1 and CDR2 from the germline V gene are MNHNS and SASEGT.

A note on this clonotype: A junction end diverges from the germline sequence, so it may reflect a read error. The chain joins TRBV15 to TRBJ1-1, with no clear D. The germline V gene encodes CDR1 LNHNV and CDR2 YYDKDF (reference sequence). CDR3 length equals 13 residues. CDR3 residues: CVTSRDRHREAFF. The CDR3 DNA reads TGTGTCACCAGCAGAGATCGTCACAGAGAAGCTTTCTTT. The variable domain in full, with the rest retrieved from reference TRBV15 and TRBJ1-1, is DAMVIQNPRYQVTQFGKPVTLSCSQTLNHNVMYWYQQKSSQAPKLLFHYYDKDFNNEADTPDNFQSRRPNTSFCFLDIRSPGLGDTAMYLCVTSRDRHREAFFGQGTRLTVV.

This clonotype has at least ten counts. The chain carries TRBV27 and TRBJ1-1, with D uncertain. Trimming took 4 bases from V and 0 from J, leaving 6 bases between them. CDR1 is MNHEY and CDR2 is SMNVEV in the germline V gene (reference sequence). There are 13 residues in the CDR3. The CDR3 protein is CASSSPMNTEAFF. CDR3 sequence (DNA): TGTGCCAGCAGTTCCCCCATGAACACTGAAGCTTTCTTT.

This clonotype was seen ten or more times. The rearrangement uses TRBV27 and TRBJ2-7, with 7 nucleotides matching TRBD1. V lost 3 bases to trimming and J lost 6 bases; unmatched junction nucleotides: 8. Germline CDR1 MNHEY, CDR2 SMNVEV (reference sequence). This CDR3 has 14 amino acids. Written as DNA, the CDR3 is TGTGCCAGCAGTTTGAACAGGGGCAATAGCGAGCAGTACTTC. Its translation is CASSLNRGNSEQYF.

This clonotype has at least ten counts. The chain couples TRBV12-3 or TRBV12-4 to TRBJ2-4; D may be TRBD1 (6 bases). Deletions cut 5 bases from V and 2 bases from J, with 13 bases between. This CDR3 is 15 amino acids long. The CDR3 nucleotides are TGTGCCAGCAGTGGGGGCCCGGGAACCAAAAACATTCAGTACTTC. Translated, it gives CASSGGPGTKNIQYF.

This clonotype was seen more than once but under ten times. The chain is built from TRBV6-5 and TRBJ2-5, with TRBD1 matching 7 bases. Germline assignment: CDR1 MNHEY and CDR2 SVGAGI. Unmatched junction bases numbered 1, after V lost 0 bases and J lost 3 bases. This CDR3 comprises 14 residues. CDR3 DNA sequence: TGTGCCAGCAGTTACTCGGGACAGAAAGAGACCCAGTACTTC. It is translated as CASSYSGQKETQYF.

This clonotype showed up just a few times. The rearrangement joins TRBV7-2 to TRBJ1-5, with D possibly TRBD1 on 6 matching bases. This CDR3 region has 18 residues. V gave up 5 bases and J gave up 5 bases, with 25 bases separating them. Germline lookup yields CDR1 SGHTA and CDR2 FQGNSA. The CDR3 here is CASSPYDFGGDRYQPQHF. In DNA form, the CDR3 reads TGTGCCAGCAGCCCTTACGATTTTGGCGGAGACAGGTATCAGCCCCAGCATTTT.

The sample holds many counts of this clonotype. The chain has TRBV11-2 and TRBJ1-2, with D uncertain. The CDR3 covers 11 residues. Germline-derived CDR1 and CDR2 are SGHAT and FQNNGV. V lost 5 bases to trimming and J lost 8 bases, with 9 bases between them. In nucleotides, the CDR3 is TGTGCCAGCAGCCCGCCCGTGGGCTACACCTTC. Translation gives CASSPPVGYTF.

This clonotype was seen repeatedly, ten times or more. The rearrangement joins TRBV27 to TRBJ2-2, with TRBD2 matching over 9 bases. V trimming: 0 bases; J trimming: 2 bases; junction bases outside the gene matches: 4. The germline gives CDR1 MNHEY, CDR2 SMNVEV (reference sequence). The CDR3 has 17 amino acids. In DNA form, the CDR3 reads TGTGCCAGCAGTTTATCAAGACTAGCGGTAAACACCGGGGAGCTGTTTTTT. This codes for CASSLSRLAVNTGELFF.

Here the CDR3 reads CAISAFGQGSETQYF. The CDR3 DNA reads as TGTGCCATCAGCGCTTTTGGACAGGGGAGCGAGACCCAGTACTTC. The chain joins TRBV10-3 to TRBJ2-5; 9 bases are a match to TRBD1. CDR1 ENHRY and CDR2 SYGVKD come from the germline V gene. Losses at the gene ends were 6 bases for V and 5 bases for J; bases not matched to a gene: 10. The CDR3 is 15 amino acids.

This clonotype was recorded many times. V usage is TRBV12-3 or TRBV12-4 and J usage is TRBJ2-2; tentative D call: TRBD1 (6 bases). Trimming took off 5 bases at V and 3 bases at J, with 19 bases between the two ends. CDR3 length: 17 residues. The CDR3 here is CASSPPQGKKDTGELFF. Written as DNA, the CDR3 is TGTGCCAGCAGTCCCCCACAGGGAAAGAAGGACACCGGGGAGCTGTTTTTT.

This clonotype came up many times. The chain recombines TRBV12-3 or TRBV12-4 with TRBJ2-3; no firm D call. The CDR3 runs 16 residues. V was trimmed by 6 bases and J by 0 bases, leaving 16 bases between them. As DNA, the CDR3 is TGTGCCAGCAGATCCTTTAGACTTTCTAGCACAGATACGCAGTATTTT. This encodes CASRSFRLSSTDTQYF.

The chain couples TRBV25-1 to TRBJ1-1; TRBD1 might be the D (5 bases). Germline CDR1 reads MGHDK; CDR2 reads SYGVNS. This CDR3 contains 15 residues. Between the trimmed V and J ends, which lost 1 base and 1 base, there was a span of 10 bases. CDR3 in amino acids: CASSEWEGQNTEAFF. The CDR3 nucleotides read TGTGCCAGCAGTGAATGGGAGGGGCAGAACACTGAAGCTTTCTTT.

This clonotype was observed a handful of times. This rearrangement joins TRBV5-8 to TRBJ1-5; no firm D call. Trimming shortened V by 3 bases and J by 7 bases, and 23 bases separated the two germline ends. Germline V lookup: CDR1 SGHTS, CDR2 YDEGEE. The CDR3 spans 17 residues. CDR3 residues: CASSSGELGNVGQPQHF. The DNA for the CDR3 is TGTGCCAGCAGCTCCGGCGAACTTGGGAATGTCGGGCAGCCCCAGCATTTT.

CDR3 coding DNA: TGTGCCACCTCCATCGGGACAGGGGTAGATACGCAGTATTTT. Protein sequence: CATSIGTGVDTQYF. V is TRBV24-1 and J is TRBJ2-3; 10 bases agree with TRBD1. Per germline, CDR1 KGHDR and CDR2 SFDVKD. Germline trimming cut 9 bases from V and 5 bases from J; bases unmatched to any gene: 7. The CDR3 runs to 14 residues.

The table lists this clonotype with many counts. The chain couples TRBV2 to TRBJ2-7; possible D gene TRBD2, 5 bases. The CDR3 loop spans 14 amino acids. V was cut by 2 bases and J by 4 bases, with 12 bases left in between. Germline values: CDR1 SNHLY, CDR2 FYNNEI. CDR3 in amino acids: CASSERQRVYEQYF. The CDR3 region has the DNA TGTGCCAGCAGTGAAAGGCAGAGGGTGTACGAGCAGTACTTC.

The rearrangement links TRBV10-2 to TRBJ1-2; D unresolved. Trimming shortened V by 6 bases and J by 4 bases, and 12 bases separated the two germline ends. CDR3 length equals 13 residues. The V gene's germline CDR1 is WSHSY and CDR2 SAAADI. For the CDR3, the DNA is TGCGCCAGCAGGGAATCATTTCGCTATGGCTACACCTTC. This sequence encodes CASRESFRYGYTF.

This clonotype was found many times. V is TRBV12-3 or TRBV12-4 and J is TRBJ2-7; 7 nucleotides match TRBD2. V lost 6 bases and J lost 7; bases outside the gene matches: 3. The CDR3 loop spans 11 amino acids. The DNA for the CDR3 is TGTGCCAGCAGCTCCGGGGGGGAGCAGTACTTC. This sequence encodes CASSSGGEQYF.